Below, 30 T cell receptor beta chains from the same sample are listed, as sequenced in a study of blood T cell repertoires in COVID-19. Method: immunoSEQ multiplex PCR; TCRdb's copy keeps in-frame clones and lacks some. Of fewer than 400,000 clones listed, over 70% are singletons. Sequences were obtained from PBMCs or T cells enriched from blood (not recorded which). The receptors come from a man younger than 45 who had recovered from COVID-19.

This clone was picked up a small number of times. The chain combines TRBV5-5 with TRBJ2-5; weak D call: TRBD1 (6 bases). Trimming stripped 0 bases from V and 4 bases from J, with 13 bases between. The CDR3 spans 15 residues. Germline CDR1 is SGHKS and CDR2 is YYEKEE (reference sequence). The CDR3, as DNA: TGTGCCAGCAGCTTGGAATGGGGGCCGGGAGAGACCCAGTACTTC. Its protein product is CASSLEWGPGETQYF.

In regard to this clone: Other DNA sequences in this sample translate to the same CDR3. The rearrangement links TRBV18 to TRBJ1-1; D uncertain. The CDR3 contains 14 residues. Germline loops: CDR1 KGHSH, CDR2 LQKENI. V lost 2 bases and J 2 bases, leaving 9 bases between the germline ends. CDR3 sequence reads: CASSPTGVNTEAFF. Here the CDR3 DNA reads TGTGCCAGCTCACCAACCGGGGTAAACACTGAAGCTTTCTTT.

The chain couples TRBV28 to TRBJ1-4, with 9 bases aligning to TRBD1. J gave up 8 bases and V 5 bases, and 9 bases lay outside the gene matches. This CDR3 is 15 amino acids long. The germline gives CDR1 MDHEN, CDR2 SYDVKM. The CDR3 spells CASSPIGTGQEKLFF. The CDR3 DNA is TGTGCCAGCAGTCCTATAGGGACAGGGCAGGAAAAACTGTTTTTT. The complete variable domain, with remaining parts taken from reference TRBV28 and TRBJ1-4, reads DVKVTQSSRYLVKRTGEKVFLECVQDMDHENMFWYRQDPGLGLRLIYFSYDVKMKEKGDIPEGYSVSREKKERFSLILESASTNQTSMYLCASSPIGTGQEKLFFGSGTQLSVL.

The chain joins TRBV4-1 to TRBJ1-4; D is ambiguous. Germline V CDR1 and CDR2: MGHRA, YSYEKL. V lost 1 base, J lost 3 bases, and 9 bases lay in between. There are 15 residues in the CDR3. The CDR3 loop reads CASSQAVQSNEKLFF. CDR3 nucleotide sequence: TGCGCCAGCAGCCAAGCCGTACAGTCTAATGAAAAACTGTTTTTT.

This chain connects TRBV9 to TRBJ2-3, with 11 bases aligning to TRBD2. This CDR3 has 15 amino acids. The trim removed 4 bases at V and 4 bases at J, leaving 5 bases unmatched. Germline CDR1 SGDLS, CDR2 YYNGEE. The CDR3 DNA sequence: TGTGCCAGCAGCTTTAGCGGGGGGGGTGCAGATACGCAGTATTTT. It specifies CASSFSGGGADTQYF.

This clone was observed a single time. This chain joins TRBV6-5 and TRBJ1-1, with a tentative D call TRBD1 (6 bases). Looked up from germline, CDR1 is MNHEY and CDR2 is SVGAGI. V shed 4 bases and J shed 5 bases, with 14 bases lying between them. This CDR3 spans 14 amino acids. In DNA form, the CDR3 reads TGTGCCAGCAGTTCAGAACAGGGTAGGACTGAAGCTTTCTTT. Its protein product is CASSSEQGRTEAFF.

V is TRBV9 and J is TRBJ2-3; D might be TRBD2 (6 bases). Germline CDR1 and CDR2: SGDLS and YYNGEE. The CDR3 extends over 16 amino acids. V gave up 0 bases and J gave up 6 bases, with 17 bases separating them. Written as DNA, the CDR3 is TGTGCCAGCAGCGTAGTTGGGTTGGGGGGAAGGGATACGCAGTATTTT. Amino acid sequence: CASSVVGLGGRDTQYF.

The CDR3 DNA follows: TGTGCCAGCAGTTTAAATCCCGGACTAGCGGAGTATAAAGAGACCCAGTACTTC. This gives the protein CASSLNPGLAEYKETQYF. This chain uses TRBV27 with TRBJ2-5; 10 nucleotides match TRBD2. The length of the CDR3 is 18 residues. V shed 2 bases, J shed 3 bases, and the junction held 12 bases outside the gene matches. CDR1 is MNHEY and CDR2 is SMNVEV in the germline V gene (reference sequence).

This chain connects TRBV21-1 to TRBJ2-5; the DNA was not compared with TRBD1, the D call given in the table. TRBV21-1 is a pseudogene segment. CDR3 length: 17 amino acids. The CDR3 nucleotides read TGTGCCAGCAGCCCGACTACTACAGGGGGCCTTTGTGAGACCCAGTACTTC. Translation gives CASSPTTTGGLCETQYF.

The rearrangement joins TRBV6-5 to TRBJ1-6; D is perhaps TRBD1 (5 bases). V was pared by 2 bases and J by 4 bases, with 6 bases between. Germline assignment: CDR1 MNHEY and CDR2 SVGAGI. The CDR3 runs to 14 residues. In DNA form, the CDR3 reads TGTGCCAGCAGTTACAGACAGTATAATTCACCCCTCCACTTT. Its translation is CASSYRQYNSPLHF.

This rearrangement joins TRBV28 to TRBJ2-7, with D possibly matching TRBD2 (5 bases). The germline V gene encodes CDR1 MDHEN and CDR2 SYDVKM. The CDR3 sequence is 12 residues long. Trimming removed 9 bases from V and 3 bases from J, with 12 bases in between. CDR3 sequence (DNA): TGTGCCAGTACAGACGGAGGCTACGAGCAGTACTTC. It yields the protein CASTDGGYEQYF.

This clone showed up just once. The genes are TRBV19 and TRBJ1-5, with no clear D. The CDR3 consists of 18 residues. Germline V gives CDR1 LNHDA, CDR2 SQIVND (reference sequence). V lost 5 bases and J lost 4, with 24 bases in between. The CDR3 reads CASSSMGRAKRSNQPQHF. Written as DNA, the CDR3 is TGTGCCAGTAGTTCGATGGGGAGGGCCAAGCGCAGTAATCAGCCCCAGCATTTT.

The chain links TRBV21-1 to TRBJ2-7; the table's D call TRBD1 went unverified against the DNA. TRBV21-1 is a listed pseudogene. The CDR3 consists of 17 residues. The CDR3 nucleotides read TGTGCCAGCAGCAAAGCTCTGCAACAGGCTGAGACCTACGAGCAGTACTTC. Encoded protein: CASSKALQQAETYEQYF.

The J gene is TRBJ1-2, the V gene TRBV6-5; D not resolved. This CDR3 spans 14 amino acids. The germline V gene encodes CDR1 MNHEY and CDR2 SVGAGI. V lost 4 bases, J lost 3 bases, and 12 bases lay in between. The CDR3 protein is CASSWAGGDYGYTF. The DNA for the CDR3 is TGTGCCAGCAGTTGGGCTGGCGGGGACTATGGCTACACCTTC.

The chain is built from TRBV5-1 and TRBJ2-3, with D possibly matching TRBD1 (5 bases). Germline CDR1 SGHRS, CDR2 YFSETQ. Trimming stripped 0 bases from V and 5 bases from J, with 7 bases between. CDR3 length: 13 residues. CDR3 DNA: TGCGCCAGCAGCTTGGAGCAGGGAGATACGCAGTATTTT. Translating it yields CASSLEQGDTQYF. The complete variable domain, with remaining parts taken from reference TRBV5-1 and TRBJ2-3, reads KAGVTQTPRYLIKTRGQQVTLSCSPISGHRSVSWYQQTPGQGLQFLFEYFSETQRNKGNFPGRFSGRQFSNSRSEMNVSTLELGDSALYLCASSLEQGDTQYFGPGTRLTVL.

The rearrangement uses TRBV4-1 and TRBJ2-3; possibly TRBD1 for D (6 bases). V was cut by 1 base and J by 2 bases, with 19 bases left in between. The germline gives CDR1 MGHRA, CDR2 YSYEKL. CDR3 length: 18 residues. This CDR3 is CASSQGRGQTLNTDTQYF. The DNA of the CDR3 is TGCGCCAGCAGCCAAGGCAGGGGCCAGACCCTCAACACAGATACGCAGTATTTT.

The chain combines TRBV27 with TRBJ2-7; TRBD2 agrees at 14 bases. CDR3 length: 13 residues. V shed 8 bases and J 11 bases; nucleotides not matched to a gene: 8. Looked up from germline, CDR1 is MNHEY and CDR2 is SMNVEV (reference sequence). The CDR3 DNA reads TGTGCCAGCGGACTAGCGGGGGGCCGGCATGAGTACTTC. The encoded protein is CASGLAGGRHEYF.

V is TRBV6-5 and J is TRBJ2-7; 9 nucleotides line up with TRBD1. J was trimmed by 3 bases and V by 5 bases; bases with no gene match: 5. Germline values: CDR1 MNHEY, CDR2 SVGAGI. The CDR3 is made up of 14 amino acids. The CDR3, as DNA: TGTGCCAGCAGTATTACAGGGGGCATCTACGAGCAGTACTTC. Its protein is CASSITGGIYEQYF.

The CDR3 reads CASSLQRTGASYEQYF. CDR3 nucleotide sequence: TGTGCCAGCAGTCTCCAGAGGACAGGGGCGTCCTACGAGCAGTACTTC. The chain joins TRBV27 to TRBJ2-7; 9 positions match TRBD1. V gave up 5 bases and J gave up 1 base; unmatched junction bases: 9. The CDR3 is 16 residues long. Per germline, CDR1 MNHEY and CDR2 SMNVEV (reference sequence).

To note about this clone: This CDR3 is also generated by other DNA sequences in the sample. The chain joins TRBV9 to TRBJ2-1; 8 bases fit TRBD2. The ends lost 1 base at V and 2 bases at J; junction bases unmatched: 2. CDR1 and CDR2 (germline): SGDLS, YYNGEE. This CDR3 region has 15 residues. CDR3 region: CASSVSGGTYNEQFF. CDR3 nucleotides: TGTGCCAGCAGCGTAAGCGGGGGCACCTACAATGAGCAGTTCTTC.

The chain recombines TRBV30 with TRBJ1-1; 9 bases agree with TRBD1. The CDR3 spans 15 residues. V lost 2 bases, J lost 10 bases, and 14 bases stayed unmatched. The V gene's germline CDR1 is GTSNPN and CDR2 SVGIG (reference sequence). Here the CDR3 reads CAWSNAVRGQGRAFF. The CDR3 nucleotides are TGTGCCTGGAGTAATGCAGTGAGAGGACAGGGGCGAGCTTTCTTT.

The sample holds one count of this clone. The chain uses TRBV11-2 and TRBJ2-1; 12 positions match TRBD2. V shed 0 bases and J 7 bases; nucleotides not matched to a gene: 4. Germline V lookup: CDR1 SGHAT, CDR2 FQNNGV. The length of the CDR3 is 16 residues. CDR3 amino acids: CASSLDPSGGANEQFF. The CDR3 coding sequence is TGTGCCAGCAGCTTAGATCCTAGCGGGGGGGCTAATGAGCAGTTCTTC. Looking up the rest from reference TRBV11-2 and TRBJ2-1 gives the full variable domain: EAGVAQSPRYKIIEKRQSVAFWCNPISGHATLYWYQQILGQGPKLLIQFQNNGVVDDSQLPKDRFSAERLKGVDSTLKIQPAKLEDSAVYLCASSLDPSGGANEQFFGPGTRLTVL.

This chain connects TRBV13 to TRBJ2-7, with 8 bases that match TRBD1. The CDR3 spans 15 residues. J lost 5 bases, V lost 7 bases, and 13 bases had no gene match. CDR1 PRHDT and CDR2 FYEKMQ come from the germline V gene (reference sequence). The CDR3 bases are TGTGCCAGCACCCTTAGTAGGACAGGGCGGAACGAGCAGTACTTC. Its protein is CASTLSRTGRNEQYF.

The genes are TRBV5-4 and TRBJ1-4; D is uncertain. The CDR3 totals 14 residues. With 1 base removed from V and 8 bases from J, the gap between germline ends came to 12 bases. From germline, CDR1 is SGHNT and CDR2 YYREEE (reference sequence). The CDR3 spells CASSLFPGVEKLFF. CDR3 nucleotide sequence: TGTGCCAGCAGCTTGTTCCCCGGGGTAGAAAAACTGTTTTTT.

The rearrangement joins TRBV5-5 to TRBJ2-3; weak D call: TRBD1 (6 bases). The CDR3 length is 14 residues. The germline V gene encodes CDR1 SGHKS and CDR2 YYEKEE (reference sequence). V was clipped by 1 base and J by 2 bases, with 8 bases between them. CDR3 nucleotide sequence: TGTGCCAGCAGCTTGATGGGGGCCACAGATACGCAGTATTTT. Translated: CASSLMGATDTQYF.

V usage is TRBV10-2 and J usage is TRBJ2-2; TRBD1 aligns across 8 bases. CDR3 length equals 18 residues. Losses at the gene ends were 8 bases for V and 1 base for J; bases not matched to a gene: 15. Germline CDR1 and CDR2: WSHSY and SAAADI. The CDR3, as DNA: TGCGCCAGCTCCTTTTTTGACCCGGGACAGGAGAACACCGGGGAGCTGTTTTTT. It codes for CASSFFDPGQENTGELFF.

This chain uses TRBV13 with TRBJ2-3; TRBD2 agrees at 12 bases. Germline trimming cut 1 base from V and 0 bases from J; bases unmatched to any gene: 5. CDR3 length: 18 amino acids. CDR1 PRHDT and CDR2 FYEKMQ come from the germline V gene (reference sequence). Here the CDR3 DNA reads TGTGCCAGCAGCTTAGCACTAGCGGGGGGATGGAGCACAGATACGCAGTATTTT. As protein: CASSLALAGGWSTDTQYF.

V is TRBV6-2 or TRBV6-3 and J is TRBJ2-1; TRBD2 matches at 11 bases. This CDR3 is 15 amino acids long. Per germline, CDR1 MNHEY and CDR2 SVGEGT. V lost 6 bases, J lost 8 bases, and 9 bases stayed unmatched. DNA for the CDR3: TGTGCCAGCAGCCGTCCGGGACTAGCGGCTTATGAGCAGTTCTTC. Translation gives CASSRPGLAAYEQFF.

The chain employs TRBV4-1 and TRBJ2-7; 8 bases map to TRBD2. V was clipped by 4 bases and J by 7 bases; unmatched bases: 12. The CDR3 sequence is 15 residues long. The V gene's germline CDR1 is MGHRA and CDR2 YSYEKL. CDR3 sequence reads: CASSLPAGGAGEQYF. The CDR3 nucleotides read TGCGCCAGCAGCCTTCCGGCCGGGGGGGCGGGGGAGCAGTACTTC.

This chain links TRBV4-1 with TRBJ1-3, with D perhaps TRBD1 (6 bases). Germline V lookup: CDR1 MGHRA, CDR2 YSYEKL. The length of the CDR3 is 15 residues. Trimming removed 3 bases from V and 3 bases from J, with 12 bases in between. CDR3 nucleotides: TGCGCCAGCAGCCACGAGGGGACACGTGGAAACACCATATATTTT. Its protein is CASSHEGTRGNTIYF.